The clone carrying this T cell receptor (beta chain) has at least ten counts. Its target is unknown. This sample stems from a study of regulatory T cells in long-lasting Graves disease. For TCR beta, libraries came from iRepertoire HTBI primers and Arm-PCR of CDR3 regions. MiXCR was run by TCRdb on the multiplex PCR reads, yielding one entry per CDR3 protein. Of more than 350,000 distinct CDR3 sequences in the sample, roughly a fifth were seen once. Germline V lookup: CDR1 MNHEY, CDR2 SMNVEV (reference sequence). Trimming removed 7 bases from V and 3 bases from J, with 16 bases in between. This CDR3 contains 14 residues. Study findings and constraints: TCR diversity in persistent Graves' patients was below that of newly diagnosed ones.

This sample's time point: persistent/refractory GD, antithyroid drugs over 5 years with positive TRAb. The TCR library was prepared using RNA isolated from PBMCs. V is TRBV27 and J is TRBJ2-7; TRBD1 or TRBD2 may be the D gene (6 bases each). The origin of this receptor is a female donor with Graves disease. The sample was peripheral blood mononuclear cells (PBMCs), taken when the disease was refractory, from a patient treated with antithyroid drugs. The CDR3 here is CASKKGGSDYEQYF. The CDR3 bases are TGTGCCAGCAAAAAGGGGGGATCGGACTACGAGCAGTACTTC.